The sequence of this TCR beta chain was determined in a study of T cells in Graves' hyperthyroidism and ophthalmopathy. This clonotype has ten or more counts. The source material, RNA transcripts, was used to amplify TCR beta CDR3 regions. In the first-round RT-PCR of the TCR CDR3, the HTBI primer set was used. TCRdb independently ran MiXCR on the multiplex PCR reads; one entry per CDR3 protein. Among about 560,000 distinct CDR3 sequences listed, more than 15% were seen once. Per the germline V gene, CDR1 is SGHTA and CDR2 is FQGTGA. J was trimmed by 0 bases and V by 5 bases; bases with no gene match: 8. This CDR3 is built from 16 residues.

The receptor was isolated from a woman under 40 with Graves' hyperthyroidism. The sample comprised blood. This sequence joins TRBV7-3 and TRBJ2-7; 9 bases line up with TRBD1. This chain's CDR3 is CASSPTGTGRSYEQYF. The CDR3 DNA reads as TGTGCCAGCAGCCCAACTGGGACAGGGCGCTCCTACGAGCAGTACTTC.